Listed here are 11 T cell receptor beta chains from one sample, sequenced in a study of identical twins. In TCRdb, the 5' RACE reads were re-called with MiXCR into one record per CDR3 protein. The table has some 190,000 distinct CDR3 sequences, around 15% seen once. The sample also formed part of further work on T cells expressing NK-cell markers.

The specimen was CD8+ T cells sorted from blood. The receptors originated from a woman aged 18 to 35 in good health.

The rearrangement joins TRBV4-3 to TRBJ2-3; D not resolved. Per germline, CDR1 LGHNA and CDR2 YSLEER. V gave up 0 bases and J gave up 6 bases, with 13 bases separating them. This CDR3 region has 15 residues. The CDR3 nucleotides read TGCGCCAGCAGCCAAGATGGCCTCCCTACGGATACGCAGTATTTT. This sequence encodes CASSQDGLPTDTQYF.

This clonotype was seen only a few times. This sequence joins TRBV9 and TRBJ2-1, with D tentatively TRBD1 or TRBD2 (5 bases each). This CDR3 has 11 residues. Germline-derived CDR1 and CDR2 are SGDLS and YYNGEE. The V and J ends lost 7 bases and 10 bases respectively, with 12 bases between them. CDR3 sequence reads: CASGGPREQFF. Here the CDR3 DNA reads TGTGCCAGCGGGGGTCCCCGGGAGCAGTTCTTC. Combining the CDR3 with reference TRBV9 and TRBJ2-1 gives the whole variable domain DSGVTQTPKHLITATGQRVTLRCSPRSGDLSVYWYQQSLDQGLQFLIQYYNGEERAKGNILERFSAQQFPDLHSELNLSSLELGDSALYFCASGGPREQFFGPGTRLTVL.

The chain links TRBV5-1 to TRBJ2-5, with D tentatively TRBD1 (5 bases). CDR3 length: 15 amino acids. Germline V gene lookup returns CDR1 SGHRS and CDR2 YFSETQ. V gave up 2 bases and J gave up 0 bases, with 11 bases separating them. The CDR3 DNA sequence: TGCGCCAGCAGCTTCCCGGCAGGGAACCAAGAGACCCAGTACTTC. It specifies CASSFPAGNQETQYF.

The chain links TRBV24-1 to TRBJ1-3, with TRBD1 as a possible D gene (5 bases). V was shortened by 8 bases and J by 0 bases, with 13 bases between the two germline ends. CDR1 is KGHDR, CDR2 SFDVKD, per germline. The CDR3 is 15 amino acids. CDR3 protein: CATNTREFSGNTIYF. The CDR3 bases are TGTGCCACCAACACCAGGGAATTCTCTGGAAACACCATATATTTT.

This clonotype was found many times. The V gene is TRBV5-5, the J gene TRBJ2-5; D possibly corresponds to TRBD2 (5 bases). Germline V gene data show CDR1 as SGHKS and CDR2 as YYEKEE (reference sequence). The V end was cut by 1 base, the J end by 1 base, with 14 bases between. This CDR3 contains 16 residues. The CDR3 loop is CASSLRERYLQETQYF. CDR3 nucleotides: TGTGCCAGCAGCTTGAGAGAGCGGTATCTCCAAGAGACCCAGTACTTC. Full variable domain (remainder filled in from reference TRBV5-5 and TRBJ2-5): DAGVTQSPTHLIKTRGQQVTLRCSPISGHKSVSWYQQVLGQGPQFIFQYYEKEERGRGNFPDRFSARQFPNYSSELNVNALLLGDSALYLCASSLRERYLQETQYFGPGTRLLVL.

This chain joins TRBV20-1 and TRBJ2-3; D possibly corresponds to TRBD1 (5 bases). The CDR3 spans 16 residues. Germline CDR1 reads DFQATT; CDR2 reads SNEGSKA (reference sequence). The ends were cut back, 0 bases at V and 4 bases at J, with 17 bases in the middle. CDR3 protein: CSARDLIQGGADTQYF. CDR3 coding DNA: TGCAGTGCTAGAGATCTTATCCAGGGCGGCGCAGATACGCAGTATTTT.

The CDR3 nucleotides read TGTGCCAGCAGTGAGTGGTCTAGCGGGTCAGATACGCAGTATTTT. It encodes CASSEWSSGSDTQYF. This rearrangement joins TRBV2 to TRBJ2-3; TRBD2 agrees at 8 bases. The CDR3 is 15 amino acids. Germline-derived CDR1 and CDR2 are SNHLY and FYNNEI. V lost 3 bases, J lost 4 bases, and 6 bases stayed unmatched.

This clonotype was observed a few times. In DNA, the CDR3 is TGTGCCAGCAGCTTTGAGACTAGATACGAGCAGTACTTC. This codes for CASSFETRYEQYF. The chain recombines TRBV5-6 with TRBJ2-7; the D gene is possibly TRBD2 (6 bases). V was shortened by 2 bases and J by 4 bases, with 10 bases between the two germline ends. Looked up from germline, CDR1 is SGHDT and CDR2 is YYEEEE. This CDR3 has 13 amino acids.

This chain joins TRBV24-1 and TRBJ2-5; D gene unclear. V was pared by 7 bases and J by 4 bases, with 6 bases between. This CDR3 is built from 11 residues. The germline V gene has CDR1 KGHDR and CDR2 SFDVKD. Here the CDR3 DNA reads TGTGCCACCAGGATACTAGAGACCCAGTACTTC. It encodes CATRILETQYF.

The rearrangement joins TRBV29-1 to TRBJ1-1; 8 nucleotides agree with TRBD1. The germline V gene has CDR1 SQVTM and CDR2 ANQGSEA. Trimming at V came to 6 bases and at J to 0 bases, leaving 9 bases not matched to a gene. The CDR3 is 15 residues long. CDR3 residues: CSVENGQGLNTEAFF. CDR3 DNA: TGCAGCGTCGAGAACGGACAGGGACTGAACACTGAAGCTTTCTTT. The whole variable domain, remainder taken from reference TRBV29-1 and TRBJ1-1, is SAVISQKPSRDICQRGTSLTIQCQVDSQVTMMFWYRQQPGQSLTLIATANQGSEATYESGFVIDKFPISRPNLTFSTLTVSNMSPEDSSIYLCSVENGQGLNTEAFFGQGTRLTVV.

The chain links TRBV5-6 to TRBJ1-5; the D is unclear. The CDR3 runs to 18 residues. In germline, CDR1 is SGHDT, CDR2 YYEEEE. V was shortened by 3 bases and J by 4 bases, with 23 bases between the two germline ends. The CDR3 sequence is CASSSSISGWAENQPQHF. The CDR3 nucleotides read TGTGCCAGCAGCTCCTCAATCTCAGGATGGGCGGAGAATCAGCCCCAGCATTTT.